This TCR beta chain is from a study of response to subunit inactivated influenza vaccine. This clonotype was observed a handful of times. Between the trimmed V and J ends, which lost 3 bases and 3 bases, there was a span of 9 bases. This CDR3 is built from 14 residues. TCRdb reprocessed the RT-PCR reads via MiXCR and lists one record per CDR3 protein. The data show roughly 500,000 distinct CDR3 sequences, approximately 16% seen once. This receptor was taken from a man between 50 and 70 years old who received an inactivated influenza vaccine. The sample consisted of CD4+ T cells sorted from PBMCs, taken around 2 years after vaccination. The chain combines TRBV12-3 or TRBV12-4 with TRBJ1-5; D is uncertain. Here the CDR3 reads CASSFGHLNQPQHF. CDR3 nucleotide sequence: TGTGCCAGCAGTTTTGGGCACCTCAATCAGCCCCAGCATTTT.